This T cell receptor beta chain came from a study of cytomegalovirus exposure and HLA in healthy donors (dated by TCRdb to about 2017). Study-wide context: In an earlier analysis of roughly 500 of the donors, about 270 Gb of sequence data and just under 120 million unique TCR beta sequences from roughly 200 million T cells were reported. An early release covering 500 to 750 HLA-typed donors comprised about 290 gigabases of sequencing data and 85 million or so unique TCR sequences. Among the roughly 400 genotyped donors, around 81% belonged to the genetic ancestry cluster associated with self-reported Caucasian donors. The study aimed to test whether signatures of past pathogen exposure could be identified by cataloging public T cell receptors. The study used immunosequencing to profile the T cell repertoires of approximately 640 subjects and linked those repertoires to cytomegalovirus serostatus. In addition to the first cohort of roughly 700 subjects, a separate validation cohort of 120 different subjects was used. To predict cytomegalovirus infection status, the study combined high-throughput TCR immunosequencing, statistical association of individual TCRs with disease status, and machine learning. A later analysis re-analyzed previously published TCR beta repertoires from several hundred donors and added high-resolution HLA genotyping to study TCR occurrence patterns. The later analysis used no new phenotypic data to find candidate immune exposures, relying instead on TCR beta sequences and their occurrence across donors. An earlier analysis of fewer than 700 of the donors applied high-throughput TCR beta sequencing to assess whether each TCR beta V gene segment acted as functional or pseudogenic. Alongside the repertoire data, information on donor age, sex, ethnicity and CMV serostatus was compiled. A later genetic analysis took genome-wide SNP genotypes for about three fifths of the 666 donors and used that subset as a discovery cohort. All discovery cohort repertoires had been generated using a single sequencing platform. HLA typing included class I and class II loci at four-digit resolution. Typing coverage varied by locus: roughly 629-640 donors for A, B, C, DRB1 and DQB1; under 550 for DQA1; nearly 610 for DPA1; under 490 for DPB1. About five DR-DQ haplotypes were treated as single units for association and clustering because of strong linkage in the cohort. Across 398 genotyped donors of the cohort, an average of about 240,000 unique TCR beta nucleotide sequences per donor were sequenced, and 15% to 20% of those sequences were non-productive.

In total, 600 or so healthy bone marrow donors made up the cohort. Cohort members were all nominally healthy when sampled, although unrecorded immune exposures were likely present. The donor was CMV seropositive and was included in the group of 289 seropositive cohort members. Every donor gave a peripheral blood sample, and the peripheral blood mononuclear cells from that sample were used for TCR beta sequencing. Genomic DNA extraction from the blood cell samples was performed with the Qiagen DNeasy Blood Extraction Kit. Library preparation was by the immunoSEQ multiplex PCR assay. For the multiplex PCR, a mixture combining 60 forward primers for TCR Vbeta segments and 13 reverse primers for TCR Jbeta segments was used. The CDR3 region of rearranged TCR beta genes was amplified from genomic DNA by a multiplex PCR assay. The amplified TCR beta libraries were sequenced on the Illumina HiSeq System as 87-base-pair reads. The paper's data handling went like this. A later analysis counted some 74 million unique TCR beta chains across the 650 to 700 repertoires, and 9.5 million to 11 million of these chains were shared by at least two donors. A nearest-neighbor algorithm error-corrected the raw reads and collapsed the reads into unique sequences, merging closely related sequences to remove PCR and sequencing errors. V, D and J gene segments were assigned by aligning CDR3 sequences to IMGT reference sequences. For a sequence to be retained, at least a six-nucleotide match to both a V gene segment and a J gene segment was required. A rearrangement was called productive if the CDR3 had no stop codons and remained in frame with V and J, and every other rearrangement was called non-productive. Following IMGT convention, CDR3 was defined as the stretch from the second conserved V-encoded cysteine to the conserved J-encoded phenylalanine. The earlier analysis of 500 to 750 of the donors excluded any sequence lacking an unambiguous match to a single V gene segment. An earlier analysis of a few hundred of the donors classified V segments as functional when productive rearrangements were above 56.7% and as segregating when the standard deviation between donors was above 5%. A statistical classification framework was developed to diagnose cytomegalovirus status using the catalog of TCR beta chain sequences. A later analysis assigned V and J genes by comparing TCR nucleotide sequences with IMGT/GENE-DB human TR gene sequences. In a later analysis, CDR3 sequences and most-parsimonious VDJ recombination scenarios were assigned using the TCRdist pipeline. In a later analysis, each TCR beta chain was defined by its CDR3 amino acid sequence together with its V-gene family, and reads lacking a unique V-gene family were excluded. In a later analysis, 450 to 600 highly shared, low-generation-probability nucleotide sequences were removed to address suspected cross-contamination and a sequencing artifact. A later analysis calculated a clonal expansion index for each public chain from normalized within-repertoire ranks of inferred template counts. Generation probabilities in a later analysis came from a VDJ recombination model fitted to out-of-frame rearrangements, and those results were checked against IGoR. Hypergeometric tests were used in a later analysis to score TCR-TCR, TCR-HLA and TCR-CMV co-occurrence, with a repertoire-size bias correction applied to the TCR pairs. A later analysis estimated false discovery rates by permuting HLA or CMV assignments 20 times. In a later analysis, co-occurring TCRs were grouped using DBSCAN, and TCRdist sequence similarity was added for clustering within HLA-allele-positive subsets. For co-occurrence clustering, repertoires with fewer than 30,000 or more than 120,000 public chains were excluded, along with four or five repertoires with anomalous nucleotide sharing. The immuneACCESS repertoire file appears here via TCRdb, limited to in-frame rearrangements. These files lack a portion of the clones; in checked studies, under half of the deficit traces to unresolved V genes, and the cause of the others is not known. V and J calls and clone size are as listed in that table; D and trimming were resolved from the DNA. The sample table records more than 200,000 clones; 70% of these occur just once. The ten largest clones represent 2.6% of the sample.

This clone was found once. The antigen this receptor binds is unknown. Base qualities are not at hand, and no much larger clone is one base apart. On the study overall, not on this receptor specifically: A few of the identified cytomegalovirus-associated TCR beta chains were confirmed in vitro to be specific for cytomegalovirus antigens. This cohort had only TCR beta chains sequenced, and the lack of alpha or paired-chain data limited which features could be detected. Immune exposure information for the cohort was limited to CMV serostatus. A total of fewer than 200 TCR beta chains were listed by the study as associated with cytomegalovirus. Most TCR sequences were seen in very few donors, while some public TCRs were found in many individuals. In a later genetic analysis, a missense DCLRE1C variant was associated with V-gene and J-gene trimming of TCR beta chains, and the association was replicated in an independent cohort. A later analysis found that most CMV-associated TCR beta chains appeared HLA-restricted, with HLA associations seemingly driven largely by CMV exposure. A later analysis found that TCR association rates varied across HLA loci, with DRB1 alleles showing the most associated TCRs and HLA-C alleles the fewest. Because counts were too low, 15 to 20 rarely observed V segments, including chromosome 9 orphons, were excluded from the earlier analysis of several hundred of the donors. Linkage disequilibrium might explain the correlated functional status among segregating V segments, but an unknown experimental factor could not be ruled out. In both the original and validation cohorts, the classifier was reported to diagnose cytomegalovirus status with high specificity and sensitivity. Strong co-occurrence of HLA alleles, especially DR and DQ, made assigning TCR associations to individual alleles difficult. A cluster of highly shared sequence variants was judged likely to be a technical artifact of the sequencing pipeline. Because the 87-base-pair reads could not distinguish some IMGT-functional V segments, including TRBV6-2 and TRBV6-3, those segments were excluded. According to a later genetic analysis, donors in an Asian-associated ancestry cluster had fewer N-insertions in productive TCRs than the approximately 650-donor mean. HLA typing was unavailable for some donors at each locus, so association tests used only the typed subset. Sequencing depth was assumed to be roughly uniform across donors in the presence/absence analyses, though that assumption may not hold. A further reported finding was that TCR beta sequences accurately predicted the HLA-A and HLA-B alleles for most subjects in the first cohort. A later analysis found that HLA-associated TCR beta chains were more clonally expanded and had lower generation probabilities than equally common non-associated chains. According to the authors, the approach could potentially be generalized to other disease states and immunological phenotypes. At a false discovery rate of 0.05, a later analysis linked 15,000 to 20,000 TCR beta sequences to specific HLA alleles. According to a later analysis, parvovirus B19, influenza, CMV and Epstein-Barr virus appeared linked to several top co-occurrence clusters. Broadly in line with IMGT annotations, most TCR beta V segments showed up in productive rearrangements about 87% or about 30% of the time in an earlier analysis of roughly 590 of the donors.

Relative to germline, V is 3 bases shorter and J is 0 bases shorter, with 6 bases between their ends. The CDR3 holds 14 amino acids from the cysteine to the phenylalanine. The entry retains the CDR3 DNA only, 42 bases that are in frame from base 1. CDR1 MNHNS and CDR2 SASEGT are derived from the germline V gene. The TCR originated in a man aged 35 to 55 in good health and CMV-seropositive. Sequencing used PBMCs. The V and J genes are TRBV6-1 and TRBJ1-3; the D gene remains uncertain. The CDR3 corresponds to CASSDLFSGNTIYF. The nucleotide sequence is TGTGCCAGCAGTGACCTATTCTCTGGAAACACCATATATTTT.